These 8 T cell receptor beta chains originate from one sample sequenced in a study of blood T cell repertoires in COVID-19. Profiled with immunoSEQ multiplex PCR; TCRdb holds only in-frame clones, not every one. The sample gives more than 95,000 clones, 60% to 85% of which show up once; 5% to 8% is in the top ten. The sequenced sample was peripheral blood. Receptors were obtained from a man between 65 and 85 years old with acute or convalescent COVID-19.

The chain links TRBV12-3 or TRBV12-4 to TRBJ1-3; D remains ambiguous. This CDR3 has 12 residues. V was cut by 7 bases and J by 0 bases, with 4 bases left in between. CDR3 residues: CASTVSGNTIYF. DNA of the CDR3: TGTGCCAGCACGGTCTCTGGAAACACCATATATTTT.

This clone has only a few counts. V gene TRBV5-1 combines with J gene TRBJ1-1; 8 bases match TRBD1. Germline loops: CDR1 SGHRS, CDR2 YFSETQ. The trim removed 3 bases at V and 5 bases at J, leaving 3 bases unmatched. CDR3 length: 13 amino acids. The CDR3 sequence: CASSSQGATEAFF. The CDR3 nucleotides are TGCGCCAGCAGCTCCCAGGGGGCTACTGAAGCTTTCTTT.

J is TRBJ2-1 and V is TRBV3-1 (or the pseudogene TRBV3-2); TRBD1 matches at 7 bases. This CDR3 is built from 13 residues. Trimming removed 4 bases from V and 8 bases from J; junction bases left unmatched: 5. Germline V gene sequence: CDR1 LGHDT, CDR2 YNNKEL (reference sequence). The CDR3, as DNA: TGTGCCAGCAGCCCGACAGGGCGGGATGAGCAGTTCTTC. Translation: CASSPTGRDEQFF.

The chain combines TRBV2 with TRBJ1-6, with a tentative D call TRBD1 (6 bases). V dropped 6 bases and J dropped 11 bases, with 17 bases sitting between them. There are 14 residues in the CDR3. The germline V gene encodes CDR1 SNHLY and CDR2 FYNNEI. The DNA for the CDR3 is TGTGCCAGCAGGCTAACACAGGGTTTGGCACCCCTCCACTTT. The encoded protein is CASRLTQGLAPLHF. Filled out from reference TRBV2 and TRBJ1-6, the complete variable domain reads EPEVTQTPSHQVTQMGQEVILRCVPISNHLYFYWYRQILGQKVEFLVSFYNNEISEKSEIFDDQFSVERPDGSNFTLKIRSTKLEDSAMYFCASRLTQGLAPLHFGNGTRLTVT.

This clone was seen a few times. CDR3 coding DNA: TGTGCCACCCAGGGACAGGGGAACACCGGGGAGCTGTTTTTT. Amino acids: CATQGQGNTGELFF. This chain joins TRBV7-3 and TRBJ2-2, with TRBD1 matching 9 bases. The germline gives CDR1 SGHTA, CDR2 FQGTGA. The CDR3 is made up of 14 amino acids. Trimming took 10 bases from V and 1 from J; bases not matched to a gene: 4.

The V and J genes are TRBV9 and TRBJ2-7; 7 nucleotides agree with TRBD1. Per germline, CDR1 SGDLS and CDR2 YYNGEE. This CDR3 is built from 15 residues. V shed 0 bases, J shed 3 bases, and the junction held 6 bases outside the gene matches. The CDR3 region is CASSVGGTAIYEQYF. The CDR3 DNA reads TGTGCCAGCAGCGTAGGGGGGACAGCGATCTACGAGCAGTACTTC.

The chain recombines TRBV18 with TRBJ2-1, with 14 bases aligning to TRBD2. V shed 0 bases, J shed 6 bases, and the junction held 7 bases outside the gene matches. CDR3 length: 18 amino acids. CDR1 and CDR2 (germline): KGHSH, LQKENI. The CDR3 DNA reads TGTGCCAGCTCACCACCCGGGACTAGCGGGAGTACGAGCAATGAGCAGTTCTTC. Residues: CASSPPGTSGSTSNEQFF.

This clone turned up a few times. V usage is TRBV28 and J usage is TRBJ1-1, with 8 nucleotides matching TRBD1. The CDR3 length is 14 residues. The V gene's germline CDR1 is MDHEN and CDR2 SYDVKM. Germline trimming cut 3 bases from V and 1 base from J; bases unmatched to any gene: 1. This chain's CDR3 is CASSFQGANTEAFF. The CDR3 DNA is TGTGCCAGCAGTTTCCAGGGGGCGAACACTGAAGCTTTCTTT.